Detailed here is one T cell receptor (beta chain). The sample originates from a study of T cell responses to AZD1222 COVID-19 vaccine. Germline V gene lookup returns CDR1 SGDLS and CDR2 YYNGEE. Trimming removed 1 base at V and 1 base at J, with 5 bases between. The CDR3 runs 14 residues. Libraries were prepared by immunoSEQ multiplex PCR; TCRdb keeps only in-frame clonotypes and omits some of them. The repertoire holds fewer than 150,000 clones, with roughly 87% as singletons. This material consisted of peripheral blood, taken on day 0 of AZD1222 vaccination. The chain couples TRBV9 to TRBJ2-2; D gene ambiguous. The source of this sequence is an adult in good health. The CDR3 region has the DNA TGTGCCAGCAGCGTATACAGGAACACCGGGGAGCTGTTTTTT. It translates to CASSVYRNTGELFF. The variable domain in full, with the rest retrieved from reference TRBV9 and TRBJ2-2, is DSGVTQTPKHLITATGQRVTLRCSPRSGDLSVYWYQQSLDQGLQFLIQYYNGEERAKGNILERFSAQQFPDLHSELNLSSLELGDSALYFCASSVYRNTGELFFGEGSRLTVL.